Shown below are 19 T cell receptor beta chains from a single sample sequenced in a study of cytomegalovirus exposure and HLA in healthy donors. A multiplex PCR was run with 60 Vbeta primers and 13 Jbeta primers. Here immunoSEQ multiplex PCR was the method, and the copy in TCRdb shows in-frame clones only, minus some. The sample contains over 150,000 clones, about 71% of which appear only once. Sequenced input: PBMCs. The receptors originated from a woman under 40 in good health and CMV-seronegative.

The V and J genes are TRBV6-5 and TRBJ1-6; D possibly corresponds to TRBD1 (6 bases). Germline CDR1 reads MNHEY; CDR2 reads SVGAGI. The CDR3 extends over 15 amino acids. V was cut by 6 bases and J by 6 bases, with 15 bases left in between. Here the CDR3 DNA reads TGTGCCAGCAGAACATTAGGGACATCTAATTCACCCCTCCACTTT. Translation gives CASRTLGTSNSPLHF.

This chain's CDR3 is CASSESRDTNQPQHF. CDR3 nucleotides: TGTGCCAGCAGCGAGTCCCGGGACACGAATCAGCCCCAGCATTTT. The rearrangement uses TRBV9 and TRBJ1-5, with D possibly matching TRBD1 (6 bases). The V gene's germline CDR1 is SGDLS and CDR2 YYNGEE. The V gene lost 3 bases and the J gene lost 4 bases, with 14 bases spanning the gap. The CDR3 spans 15 residues.

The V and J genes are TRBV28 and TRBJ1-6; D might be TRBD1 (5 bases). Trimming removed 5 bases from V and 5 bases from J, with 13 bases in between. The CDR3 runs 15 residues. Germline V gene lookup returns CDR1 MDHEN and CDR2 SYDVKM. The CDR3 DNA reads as TGTGCCAGCAGTGCACCGTGGGGGGATAATTCACCCCTCCACTTT. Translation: CASSAPWGDNSPLHF.

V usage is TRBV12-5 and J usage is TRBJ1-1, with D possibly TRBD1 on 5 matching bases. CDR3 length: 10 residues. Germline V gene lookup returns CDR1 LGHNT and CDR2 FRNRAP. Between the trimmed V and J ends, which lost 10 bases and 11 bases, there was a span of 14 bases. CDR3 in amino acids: CATYPGDAFF. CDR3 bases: TGTGCTACTTACCCGGGGGATGCTTTCTTT.

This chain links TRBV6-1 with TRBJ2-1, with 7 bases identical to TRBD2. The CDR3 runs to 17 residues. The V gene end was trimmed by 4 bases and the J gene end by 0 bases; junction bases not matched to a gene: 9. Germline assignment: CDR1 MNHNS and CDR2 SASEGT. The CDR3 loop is CASSGLGAGDSYNEQFF. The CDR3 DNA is TGTGCCAGCAGTGGTTTAGGGGCGGGGGACTCCTACAATGAGCAGTTCTTC.

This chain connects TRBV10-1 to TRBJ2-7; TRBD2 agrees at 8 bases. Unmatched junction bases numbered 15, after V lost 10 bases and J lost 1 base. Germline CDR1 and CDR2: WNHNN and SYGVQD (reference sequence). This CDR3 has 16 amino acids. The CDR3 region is CATTTQRLALSYEQYF. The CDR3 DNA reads TGCGCCACCACCACACAACGACTAGCGCTTTCCTACGAGCAGTACTTC.

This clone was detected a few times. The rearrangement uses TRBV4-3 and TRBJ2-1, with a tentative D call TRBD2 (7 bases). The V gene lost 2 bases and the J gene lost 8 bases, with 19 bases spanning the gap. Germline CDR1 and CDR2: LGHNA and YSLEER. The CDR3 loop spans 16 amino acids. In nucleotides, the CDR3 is TGCGCCAGCAGCCAAAGGGTGGCGGGGGCCGGGGATGAGCAGTTCTTC. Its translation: CASSQRVAGAGDEQFF.

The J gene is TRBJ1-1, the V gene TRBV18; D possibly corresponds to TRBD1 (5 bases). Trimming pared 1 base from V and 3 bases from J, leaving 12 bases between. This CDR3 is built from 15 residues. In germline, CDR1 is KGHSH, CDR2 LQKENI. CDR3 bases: TGTGCCAGCTCACCACGCAGGGACTATGACACTGAAGCTTTCTTT. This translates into CASSPRRDYDTEAFF.

CDR3 sequence: CASSVATGGRNEQFF. In DNA, the CDR3 is TGTGCCAGCAGCGTAGCTACGGGGGGCAGAAATGAGCAGTTCTTC. The genes are TRBV9 and TRBJ2-1; tentatively, D is TRBD2 (7 bases). The V end was cut by 0 bases, the J end by 7 bases, with 14 bases between. Germline CDR1 and CDR2: SGDLS and YYNGEE. The CDR3 has 15 amino acids.

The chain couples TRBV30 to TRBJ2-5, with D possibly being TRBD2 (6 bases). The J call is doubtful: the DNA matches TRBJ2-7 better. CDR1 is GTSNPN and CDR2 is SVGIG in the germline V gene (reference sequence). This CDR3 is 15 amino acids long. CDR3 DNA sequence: TGTGCCTGGAGTAACCCCCGGGGTGGAGGGTACGAGCAGTACTTC. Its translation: CAWSNPRGGGYEQYF.

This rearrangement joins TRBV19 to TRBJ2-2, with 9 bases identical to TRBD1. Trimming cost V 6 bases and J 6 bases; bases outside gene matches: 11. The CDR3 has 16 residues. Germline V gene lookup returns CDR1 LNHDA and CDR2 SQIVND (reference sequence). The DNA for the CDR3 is TGTGCCAGTAGACCACAGGGGGCGGAACGGTCCGGGGAGCTGTTTTTT. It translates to CASRPQGAERSGELFF.

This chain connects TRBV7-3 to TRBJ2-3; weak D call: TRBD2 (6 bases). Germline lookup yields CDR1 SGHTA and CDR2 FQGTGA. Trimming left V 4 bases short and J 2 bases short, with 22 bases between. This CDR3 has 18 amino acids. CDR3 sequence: CASSSTPSRGFLTDTQYF. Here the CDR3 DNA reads TGTGCCAGCAGCTCTACACCCAGCCGGGGGTTTCTCACAGATACGCAGTATTTT. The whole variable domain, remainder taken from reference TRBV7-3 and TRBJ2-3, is GAGVSQTPSNKVTEKGKYVELRCDPISGHTALYWYRQSLGQGPEFLIYFQGTGAADDSGLPNDRFFAVRPEGSVSTLKIQRTERGDSAVYLCASSSTPSRGFLTDTQYFGPGTRLTVL.

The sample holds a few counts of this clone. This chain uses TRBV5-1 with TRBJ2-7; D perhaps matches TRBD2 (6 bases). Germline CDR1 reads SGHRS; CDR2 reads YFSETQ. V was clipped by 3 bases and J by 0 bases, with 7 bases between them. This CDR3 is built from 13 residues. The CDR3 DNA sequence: TGCGCCAGCAGCTGGGGACTCTCCTACGAGCAGTACTTC. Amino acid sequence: CASSWGLSYEQYF.

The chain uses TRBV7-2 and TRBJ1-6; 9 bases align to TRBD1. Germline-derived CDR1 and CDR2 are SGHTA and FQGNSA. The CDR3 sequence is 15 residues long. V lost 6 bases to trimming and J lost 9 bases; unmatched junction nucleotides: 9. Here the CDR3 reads CASRKDRGEGSPLHF. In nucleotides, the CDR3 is TGTGCCAGCAGAAAGGACAGGGGAGAGGGTTCACCCCTCCACTTT.

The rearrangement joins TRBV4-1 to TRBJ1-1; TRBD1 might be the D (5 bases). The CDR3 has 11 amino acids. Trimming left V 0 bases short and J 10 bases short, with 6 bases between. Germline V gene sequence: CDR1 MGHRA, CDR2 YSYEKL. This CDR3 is CASSQDRVAFF. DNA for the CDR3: TGCGCCAGCAGCCAAGACAGGGTAGCTTTCTTT.

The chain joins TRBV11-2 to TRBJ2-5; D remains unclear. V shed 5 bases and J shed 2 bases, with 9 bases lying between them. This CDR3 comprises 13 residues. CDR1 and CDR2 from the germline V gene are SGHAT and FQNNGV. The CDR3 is CASSRVQQETQYF. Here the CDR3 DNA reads TGTGCCAGCAGCCGCGTCCAACAAGAGACCCAGTACTTC.

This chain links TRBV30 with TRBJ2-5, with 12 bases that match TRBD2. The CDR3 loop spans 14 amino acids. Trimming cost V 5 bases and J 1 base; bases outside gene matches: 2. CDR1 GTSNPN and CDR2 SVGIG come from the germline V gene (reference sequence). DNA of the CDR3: TGTGCCTGGGGACTAGCGGGGTCCCAAGAGACCCAGTACTTC. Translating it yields CAWGLAGSQETQYF.

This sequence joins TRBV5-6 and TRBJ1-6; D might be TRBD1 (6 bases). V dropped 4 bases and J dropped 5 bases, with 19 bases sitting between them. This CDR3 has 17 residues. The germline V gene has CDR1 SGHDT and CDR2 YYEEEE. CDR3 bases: TGTGCCAGCAGCCCAGCAGGGGTCGTATATGATAATTCACCCCTCCACTTT. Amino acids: CASSPAGVVYDNSPLHF.

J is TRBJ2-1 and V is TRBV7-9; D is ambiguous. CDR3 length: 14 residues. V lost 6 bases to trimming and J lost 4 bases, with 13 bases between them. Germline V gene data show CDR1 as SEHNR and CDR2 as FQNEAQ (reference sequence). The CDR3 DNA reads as TGTGCCAGCAGTTTAAGGCGACAATACAATGAGCAGTTCTTC. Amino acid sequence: CASSLRRQYNEQFF.